Included here is one TCR beta chain sequence, with context. CDR1 is MNHEY and CDR2 is SVGAGI in the germline V gene. Between the trimmed V and J ends, which lost 2 bases and 0 bases, there was a span of 10 bases. The CDR3 spans 15 residues. This entry comes from a study of blood T cell repertoires in COVID-19. On the study more broadly: Samples of COVID-19 (acute and convalescent) were obtained from the United States, Italy and Spain.

Original processing notes: Cell counts per sample came from amplifying reference gene primers. Some clones are missing from TCRdb's copy, which holds only in-frame ones; the method was immunoSEQ multiplex PCR. V and J calls and clone size come straight from that table; D and trimming were deduced from the DNA. This table has about 50,000 clones, about 90% appearing once. This receptor was obtained from a human donor with active COVID-19. The donor label of this sample is uncertain. V gene TRBV6-5 combines with J gene TRBJ1-1, with D perhaps TRBD1 (5 bases). Material for sequencing was peripheral blood. CDR3 region: CASSYGGVMNTEAFF. The CDR3 DNA sequence: TGTGCCAGCAGTTACGGAGGGGTAATGAACACTGAAGCTTTCTTT.